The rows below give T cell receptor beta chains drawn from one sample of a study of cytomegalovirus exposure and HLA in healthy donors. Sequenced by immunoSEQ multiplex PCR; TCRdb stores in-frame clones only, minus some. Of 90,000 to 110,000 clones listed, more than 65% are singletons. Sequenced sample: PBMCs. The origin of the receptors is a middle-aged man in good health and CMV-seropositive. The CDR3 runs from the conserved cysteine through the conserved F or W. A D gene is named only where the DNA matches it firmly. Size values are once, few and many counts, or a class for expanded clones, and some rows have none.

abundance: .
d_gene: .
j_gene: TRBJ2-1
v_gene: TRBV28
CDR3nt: TGTGCCAGCAGTTTGGTCTGGGGGCGACACAATGAGCAGTTCTTC
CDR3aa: CASSLVWGRHNEQFF

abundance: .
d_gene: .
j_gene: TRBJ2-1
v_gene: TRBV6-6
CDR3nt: TGTGCCAGCAGTTGGAGCAGGGATAATGAGCAGTTCTTC
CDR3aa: CASSWSRDNEQFF

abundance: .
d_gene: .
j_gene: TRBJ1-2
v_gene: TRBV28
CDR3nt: TGTGCCAGCAGTTCCCCAGCCGGGACAAGCTATGGCTACACCTTC
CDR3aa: CASSSPAGTSYGYTF

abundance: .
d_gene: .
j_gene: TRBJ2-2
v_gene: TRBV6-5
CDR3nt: TGTGCCAGCCAGGATAACACCGGGGAGCTGTTTTTT
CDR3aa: CASQDNTGELFF

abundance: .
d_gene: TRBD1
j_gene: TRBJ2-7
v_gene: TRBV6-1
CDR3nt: TGTGCCAGCAGTGGTTGGGGACAGTCATATTACGAGCAGTACTTC
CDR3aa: CASSGWGQSYYEQYF

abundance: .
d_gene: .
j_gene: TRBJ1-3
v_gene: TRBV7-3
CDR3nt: TGTGCCAGCAGCTTATACTCTGGAAACACCATATATTTT
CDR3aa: CASSLYSGNTIYF

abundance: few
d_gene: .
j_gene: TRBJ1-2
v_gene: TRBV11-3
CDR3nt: TGTGCCAGCAGCTCCGCGGGGGCTAACTATGGCTACACCTTC
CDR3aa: CASSSAGANYGYTF

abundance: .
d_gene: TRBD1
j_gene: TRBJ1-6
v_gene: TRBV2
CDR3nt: TGTGCCAGCAGTCCTACAGGGACAGGGGATTCACCCCTCCACTTT
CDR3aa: CASSPTGTGDSPLHF

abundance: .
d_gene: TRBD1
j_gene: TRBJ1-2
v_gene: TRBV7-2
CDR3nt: TGTGCCAGCAGCTTAAGTTTAAGGGGGCGGGTTAACTATGGCTACACCTTC
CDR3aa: CASSLSLRGRVNYGYTF

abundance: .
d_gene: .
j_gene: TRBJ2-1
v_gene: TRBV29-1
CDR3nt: TGCAGCACCCTCTTAGGAGGGGCATCGCAGTTCTTC
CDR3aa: CSTLLGGASQFF

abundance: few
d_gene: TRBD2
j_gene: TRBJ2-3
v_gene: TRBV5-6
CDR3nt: TGTGCCAGCAGCTCGAGGACTAGCGGGGGTCCCTATACGCAGTATTTT
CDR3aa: CASSSRTSGGPYTQYF

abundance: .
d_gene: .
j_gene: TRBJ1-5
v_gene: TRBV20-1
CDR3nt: TGCAGTGCTAGCCCGGATCAGCCCCAGCATTTT
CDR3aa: CSASPDQPQHF

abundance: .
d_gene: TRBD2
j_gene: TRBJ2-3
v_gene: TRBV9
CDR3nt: TGTGCCAGCAGCGTAGACGGGAGGGGAGATACGCAGTATTTT
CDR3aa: CASSVDGRGDTQYF

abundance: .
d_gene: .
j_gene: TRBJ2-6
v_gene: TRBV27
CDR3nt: TGTGCCAGCAGTAGAACGAGGGTATCTGGGTACAACGGCCTGACTTTC
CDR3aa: CASSRTRVSGYNGLTF

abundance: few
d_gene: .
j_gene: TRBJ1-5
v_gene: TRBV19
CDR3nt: TGTGCCAGTAAGTTGGGGCAGTTCAATCAGCCCCAGCATTTT
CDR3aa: CASKLGQFNQPQHF

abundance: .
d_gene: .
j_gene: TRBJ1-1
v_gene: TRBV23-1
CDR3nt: TGCGCCAGCAGTCACCCGGGACGGCCTATGGGGAGGGCTGAAGCTTTCTTT
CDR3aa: CASSHPGRPMGRAEAFF

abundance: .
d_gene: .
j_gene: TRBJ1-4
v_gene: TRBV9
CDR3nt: TGTGCCAGCAGCTCAAGACGGGCTAATGAAAAACTGTTTTTT
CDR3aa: CASSSRRANEKLFF

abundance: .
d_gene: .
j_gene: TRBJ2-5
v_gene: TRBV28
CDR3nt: TGTGCCAGCAGTCCCCTGGGCGGGCTCCAAGAGACCCAGTACTTC
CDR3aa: CASSPLGGLQETQYF

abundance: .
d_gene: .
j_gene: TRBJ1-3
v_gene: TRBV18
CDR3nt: TGTGCCAGCTCACCGCAGGGTGGTGAGGGAAACACCATATATTTT
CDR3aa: CASSPQGGEGNTIYF

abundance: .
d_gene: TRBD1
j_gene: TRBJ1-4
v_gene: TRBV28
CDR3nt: TGTGCCAGCAGCCGGGACAGACCTAATGAAAAACTGTTTTTT
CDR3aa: CASSRDRPNEKLFF

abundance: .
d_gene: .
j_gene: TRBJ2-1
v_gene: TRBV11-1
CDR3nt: TGTGCCAGCAGCCTGGGGGGAGCACCCAATGAGCAGTTCTTC
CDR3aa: CASSLGGAPNEQFF

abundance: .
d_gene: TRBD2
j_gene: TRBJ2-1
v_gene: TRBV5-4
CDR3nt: TGTGCCAGCAGCCCGGGGGGGTCCGGATACAATGAGCAGTTCTTC
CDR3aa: CASSPGGSGYNEQFF

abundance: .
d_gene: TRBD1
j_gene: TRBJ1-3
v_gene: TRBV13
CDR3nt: TGTGCCAGCAGCTACCGGGACAGGGTGGGAAACACCATATATTTT
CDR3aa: CASSYRDRVGNTIYF

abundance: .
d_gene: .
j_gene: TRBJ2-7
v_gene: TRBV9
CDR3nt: TGTGCCAGCAGCGTGGAGGGGGGGAGGATCTACGAGCAGTACTTC
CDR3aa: CASSVEGGRIYEQYF

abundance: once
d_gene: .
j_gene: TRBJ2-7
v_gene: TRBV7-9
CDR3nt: TGTGCCAGCAGCTTAACCCCCAGGGAAGCTTTCTCCTACGAGCAGTACTTC
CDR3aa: CASSLTPREAFSYEQYF

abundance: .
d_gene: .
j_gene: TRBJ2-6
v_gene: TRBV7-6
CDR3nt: TGTGCCAGCAGCTTAGACCTCAAAGGTGGGGCCAACGGTCTGACTTTC
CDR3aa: CASSLDLKGGANGLTF

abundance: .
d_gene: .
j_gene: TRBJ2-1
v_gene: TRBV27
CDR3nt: TGTGCCAGTATTTCCAGCGGTCACAATGAGCAGTTCTTC
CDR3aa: CASISSGHNEQFF

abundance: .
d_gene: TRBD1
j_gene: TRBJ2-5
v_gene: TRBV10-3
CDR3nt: TGTGCCATCAGTGGGGGGACAGGACAAGAGACCCAGTACTTC
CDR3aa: CAISGGTGQETQYF

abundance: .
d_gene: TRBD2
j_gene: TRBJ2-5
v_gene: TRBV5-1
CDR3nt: TGCGCCAGCAGCCTAGAGAGGGTAGCGGGATTCCAAGAGACCCAGTACTTC
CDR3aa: CASSLERVAGFQETQYF

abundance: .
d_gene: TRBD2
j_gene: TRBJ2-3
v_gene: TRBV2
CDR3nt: TGTGCCAGCAGTCCCGGGGCTGGGGGGGGGACTTCAGATACGCAGTATTTT
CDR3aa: CASSPGAGGGTSDTQYF

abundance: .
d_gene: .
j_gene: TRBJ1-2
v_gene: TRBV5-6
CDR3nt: TGTGCCAGCAGCTTGGGAGCAAACTATGGCTACACCTTC
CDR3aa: CASSLGANYGYTF

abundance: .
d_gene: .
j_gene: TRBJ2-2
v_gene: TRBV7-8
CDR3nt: TGTGCCAGCAGCTTTTCCCAGATGGTTACCGGGGAGCTGTTTTTT
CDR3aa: CASSFSQMVTGELFF

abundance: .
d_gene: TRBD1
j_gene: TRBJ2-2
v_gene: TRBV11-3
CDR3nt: TGTGCCAGCAGCTTGGACAGGCTGAACACCGGGGAGCTGTTTTTT
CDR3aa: CASSLDRLNTGELFF

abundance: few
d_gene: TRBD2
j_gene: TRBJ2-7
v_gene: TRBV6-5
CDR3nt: TGTGCCAGCAGTTACTCTCGGACTAGCGGGACGAAGCAGTACTTC
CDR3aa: CASSYSRTSGTKQYF

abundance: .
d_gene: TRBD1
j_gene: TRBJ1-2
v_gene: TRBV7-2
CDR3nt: TGTGCCAGCAGCCCACAAGGGGGCAGTACTAACTATGGCTACACCTTC
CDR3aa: CASSPQGGSTNYGYTF

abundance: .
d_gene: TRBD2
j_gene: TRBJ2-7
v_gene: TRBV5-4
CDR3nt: TGTGCCAGCAGCTTGGGGGAGGGCCTCTCCTACGAGCAGTACTTC
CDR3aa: CASSLGEGLSYEQYF

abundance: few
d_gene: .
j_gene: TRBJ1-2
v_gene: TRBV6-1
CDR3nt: TGTGCCAGCAGTGGGGACATTTTCCTTTATGGCTACACCTTC
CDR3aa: CASSGDIFLYGYTF

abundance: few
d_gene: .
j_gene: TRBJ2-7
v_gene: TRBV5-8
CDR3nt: TGTGCCAGCAGCCCCGGGGGCTCCTACGAGCAGTACTTC
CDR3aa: CASSPGGSYEQYF

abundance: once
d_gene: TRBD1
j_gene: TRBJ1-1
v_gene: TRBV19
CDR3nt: TGTGCCAGCCTTAGGACAGGGGAGGGGAACACTGAAGCTTTCTTT
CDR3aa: CASLRTGEGNTEAFF

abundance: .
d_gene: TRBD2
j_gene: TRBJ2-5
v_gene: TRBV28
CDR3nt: TGTGCCAGCAGCCAACAAGCGGGATGGAGAGAGACCCAGTACTTC
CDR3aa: CASSQQAGWRETQYF

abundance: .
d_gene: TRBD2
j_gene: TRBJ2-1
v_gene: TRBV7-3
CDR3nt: TGTGCCAGCAGCTTAGGGACTAGCGGGGCTGAGCAGTTCTTC
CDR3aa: CASSLGTSGAEQFF

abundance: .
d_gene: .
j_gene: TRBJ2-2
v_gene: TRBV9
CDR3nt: TGTGCCAGCAGCGTAGCTGGGGAGGCCGGGGAGCTGTTTTTT
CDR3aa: CASSVAGEAGELFF

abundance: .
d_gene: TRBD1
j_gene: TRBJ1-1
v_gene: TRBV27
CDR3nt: TGTGCCAGCAGTCTCCGTACAGGGGACGCTGAAGCTTTCTTT
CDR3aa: CASSLRTGDAEAFF

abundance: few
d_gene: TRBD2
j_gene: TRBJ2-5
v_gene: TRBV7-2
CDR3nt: TGTGCCAGCAGCTTCAAAGCGGGGGAGACCCAGTACTTC
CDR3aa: CASSFKAGETQYF

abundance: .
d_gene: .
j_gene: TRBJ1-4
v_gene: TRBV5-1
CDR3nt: TGCGCCAGCAGACGGGAAGACAGGAAGAATGAAAAACTGTTTTTT
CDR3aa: CASRREDRKNEKLFF

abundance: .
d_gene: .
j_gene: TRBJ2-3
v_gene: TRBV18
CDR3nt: TGTGCCAGCTCAGGGGGCGCCGACTATACGCAGTATTTT
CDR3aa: CASSGGADYTQYF

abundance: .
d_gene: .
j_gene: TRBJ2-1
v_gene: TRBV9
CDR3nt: TGTGCCAGCAGCCCGCTCCGGGTGGCGGGTGCCTACAATGAGCAGTTCTTC
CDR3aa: CASSPLRVAGAYNEQFF

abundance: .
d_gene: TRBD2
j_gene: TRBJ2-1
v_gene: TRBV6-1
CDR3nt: TGTGCCAGCAGTGAAAGAGGAGGGGCTAGCGGGGATGAGCAGTTCTTC
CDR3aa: CASSERGGASGDEQFF

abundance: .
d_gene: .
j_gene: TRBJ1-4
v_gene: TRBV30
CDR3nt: TGTGCCTGGAGTCGAACCTCAGGGGAAAAACTGTTTTTT
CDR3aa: CAWSRTSGEKLFF

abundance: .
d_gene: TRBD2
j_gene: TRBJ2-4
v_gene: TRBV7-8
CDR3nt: TGTGCCAGCAGCCTGAAGCGGGAGCTGACAAAAAACATTCAGTACTTC
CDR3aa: CASSLKRELTKNIQYF

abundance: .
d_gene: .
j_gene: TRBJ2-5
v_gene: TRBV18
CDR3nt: TGTGCCAGCTCACGGCGGCAGGGTGGGGAGACCCAGTACTTC
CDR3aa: CASSRRQGGETQYF

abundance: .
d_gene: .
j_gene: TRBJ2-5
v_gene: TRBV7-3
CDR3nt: TGTGCCAGCAGCTTAACGGGATCCCAGGGGACCCAGTACTTC
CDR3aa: CASSLTGSQGTQYF

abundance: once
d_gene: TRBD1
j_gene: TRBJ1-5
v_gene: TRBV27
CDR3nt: TGTGCCAGCAGTTGGAGACAGGGAAGCAATCAGCCCCAGCATTTT
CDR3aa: CASSWRQGSNQPQHF

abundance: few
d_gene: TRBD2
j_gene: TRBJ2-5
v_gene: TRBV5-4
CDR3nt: TGTGCCAGCAGCCATAGCGGGGGGGCCGGTGAGACCCAGTACTTC
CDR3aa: CASSHSGGAGETQYF

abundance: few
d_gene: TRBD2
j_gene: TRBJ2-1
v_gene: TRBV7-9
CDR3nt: TGTGCCAGCAGCCTTCTGACTAGCGGGAGTTGGGATGAGCAGTTCTTC
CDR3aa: CASSLLTSGSWDEQFF

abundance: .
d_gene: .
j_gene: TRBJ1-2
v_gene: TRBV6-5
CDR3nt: TGTGCCAGCAGTGCAGCGGGCCTTAATGGCTACACCTTC
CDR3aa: CASSAAGLNGYTF

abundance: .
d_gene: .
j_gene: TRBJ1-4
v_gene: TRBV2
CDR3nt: TGTGCCAGCAGTGGGGCAGCAGCAACTAATGAAAAACTGTTTTTT
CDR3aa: CASSGAAATNEKLFF

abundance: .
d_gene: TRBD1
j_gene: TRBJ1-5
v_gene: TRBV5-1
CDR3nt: TGCGCCAGGAGCTGGAGGGGGCGCGGCAATCAGCCCCAGCATTTT
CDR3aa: CARSWRGRGNQPQHF